The 8 T cell receptor beta chains listed next were all sequenced from one sample in a study of Graves' ophthalmopathy and Graves' hyperthyroidism (dated by TCRdb to 2017 to 2018). The reads were generated on an Illumina HiSeq 2000. For repertoire sequencing, the TCR beta CDR3 regions were amplified from RNA transcripts. The first round was an RT-PCR using HTBI primers with the Qiagen OneStep RT-PCR kit, and this first round was followed by a second-round multiplex PCR, then size selection and purification. TCRdb reprocessing: public reads trimmed at Q25 with fastp, clones called with MiXCR, in-frame beta chains kept. Records with the same CDR3 protein are collapsed into one entry carrying the most frequent genes and DNA. This sample gives hundreds of thousands of distinct CDR3 sequences in total; roughly 40% of them show up just once. About 40% of the sample lies in the top ten. The material sequenced was peripheral blood. These receptors were collected from an adult man with Graves' ophthalmopathy.

The chain is built from TRBV2 and TRBJ1-4; 7 bases map to TRBD1. Trimming removed 6 bases from V and 8 bases from J; junction bases left unmatched: 15. The germline gives CDR1 SNHLY, CDR2 FYNNEI. The CDR3 length is 16 residues. CDR3 region: CASSVDGGTDGEKLFF. The DNA of the CDR3 is TGTGCCAGCAGCGTTGATGGCGGGACAGATGGGGAAAAACTGTTTTTT.

This chain joins TRBV2 and TRBJ1-4, with 11 bases matching TRBD1. With 8 bases clipped from V and 5 bases from J, the junction kept 7 bases outside the gene matches. This CDR3 region has 15 residues. Germline V gene data show CDR1 as SNHLY and CDR2 as FYNNEI. The CDR3 region is CASVLGTGGNEKLFF. CDR3 nucleotides: TGTGCCAGCGTCCTTGGGACAGGGGGAAATGAAAAACTGTTTTTT. Combining the CDR3 with reference TRBV2 and TRBJ1-4 gives the whole variable domain EPEVTQTPSHQVTQMGQEVILRCVPISNHLYFYWYRQILGQKVEFLVSFYNNEISEKSEIFDDQFSVERPDGSNFTLKIRSTKLEDSAMYFCASVLGTGGNEKLFFGSGTQLSVL.

The chain is built from TRBV29-1 and TRBJ1-2; tentative D call: TRBD1 (5 bases). The CDR3 has 21 amino acids. V was trimmed by 6 bases and J by 10 bases, leaving 45 bases between them. Germline loops: CDR1 SQVTM, CDR2 ANQGSEA. The CDR3 sequence: CSVGGWGESVSWGSTRRIYTF. CDR3 nucleotides: TGCAGCGTAGGAGGGTGGGGGGAATCTGTTTCTTGGGGTTCCACTCGCCGAATCTACACCTTC.

A word on this clonotype: A clone one base away is much larger, so this may be a read error. The chain has TRBV11-2 and TRBJ2-5; the D gene could be TRBD1 or TRBD2 (5 bases each). Trimming shortened V by 5 bases and J by 7 bases, and 14 bases separated the two germline ends. This CDR3 has 13 residues. Per the germline V gene, CDR1 is SGHAT and CDR2 is FQNNGV. This chain's CDR3 is CASSLGYGGTQYF. CDR3 DNA: TGTGCCAGCAGCCTAGGGTATGGGGGGACCCAGTACTTC.

On this clonotype itself: One junction end disagrees with the germline gene, perhaps due to a read error. The V gene is TRBV25-1, the J gene TRBJ1-3; the D is unclear. CDR1 MGHDK and CDR2 SYGVNS come from the germline V gene. This CDR3 has 13 amino acids. DNA of the CDR3: TGTGCCAGCAGTGACTCTGGTGGAAACACCATGTATTTT. It yields the protein CASSDSGGNTMYF.

This clonotype occurred many times. The chain couples TRBV7-9 to TRBJ1-4, with 7 nucleotides matching TRBD1. V lost 5 bases to trimming and J lost 8 bases; unmatched junction nucleotides: 11. The V gene's germline CDR1 is SEHNR and CDR2 FQNEAQ (reference sequence). The CDR3 has 15 residues. The CDR3 sequence: CASSETGMNREKLFF. CDR3 nucleotides: TGTGCCAGCAGCGAGACAGGGATGAATAGGGAAAAACTGTTTTTT. The complete variable domain, with remaining parts taken from reference TRBV7-9 and TRBJ1-4, reads DTGVSQNPRHKITKRGQNVTFRCDPISEHNRLYWYRQTLGQGPEFLTYFQNEAQLEKSRLLSDRFSAERPKGSFSTLEIQRTEQGDSAMYLCASSETGMNREKLFFGSGTQLSVL.

The J gene is TRBJ1-2, the V gene TRBV11-2; D ambiguous. CDR1 and CDR2 (germline): SGHAT, FQNNGV. This CDR3 has 13 residues. Trimming pared 5 bases from V and 5 bases from J, leaving 12 bases between. This chain's CDR3 is CASSLVLDYGYTF. DNA for the CDR3: TGTGCCAGCAGCCTCGTACTCGATTATGGCTACACCTTC.

In regard to this clonotype: A junction boundary mismatches the germline segment, possibly from a read error. The chain recombines TRBV7-2 with TRBJ1-1; D possibly corresponds to TRBD1 (5 bases). Germline V gene sequence: CDR1 SGHTA, CDR2 FQGNSA. This CDR3 is built from 12 residues. CDR3 in amino acids: CAGSPGVTEAFF. The CDR3 DNA follows: TGTGCCGGCAGCCCGGGGGTCACTGAAGCTTTCTTT.